This is a list of T cell receptor beta chains from one sample in a study of shared clonotypes between healthy human individuals. Clones were sequenced by immunoSEQ multiplex PCR, and TCRdb holds only the in-frame ones, with some missing. The profile shows 550,000 to 800,000 clones, 90% of them singletons. Sequences were obtained from memory CD8+ T cells from PBMCs. Source of these receptors: a man younger than 35 in good health. Some clones in this sample may be carry-over from other donors' samples. CDR3s include the opening cysteine and the closing phenylalanine or tryptophan. Fields, in order: V gene, J gene, CDR3 protein.

v_gene: TRBV7-2
j_gene: TRBJ2-1
CDR3aa: CATRPGGVPNEQFF

v_gene: TRBV11-2
j_gene: TRBJ1-2
CDR3aa: CASSFWREDYGYTF

v_gene: TRBV15
j_gene: TRBJ1-2
CDR3aa: CATSFARTALNYGYTF

v_gene: TRBV7-2
j_gene: TRBJ1-1
CDR3aa: CASSLALSRDTEAFF

v_gene: TRBV15
j_gene: TRBJ2-7
CDR3aa: CATSGYRRQLPEQYF

v_gene: TRBV28
j_gene: TRBJ2-5
CDR3aa: CASSGRDSLFQETQYF

v_gene: TRBV10-3
j_gene: TRBJ2-1
CDR3aa: CAISEGGLAFDHEQFF

v_gene: TRBV27
j_gene: TRBJ2-2
CDR3aa: CASRWTSGTGELFF

v_gene: TRBV15
j_gene: TRBJ2-5
CDR3aa: CATSRASGQETQYF

v_gene: TRBV9
j_gene: TRBJ2-1
CDR3aa: CASSAGPREQFF

v_gene: TRBV29-1
j_gene: TRBJ1-1
CDR3aa: CSARWGLGAFF

v_gene: TRBV15
j_gene: TRBJ2-5
CDR3aa: CATSRGDGGHETQYF

v_gene: TRBV27
j_gene: TRBJ2-3
CDR3aa: CASTPPGATDTQYF

v_gene: TRBV11-3
j_gene: TRBJ2-2
CDR3aa: CASSSNPGAGELFF

v_gene: TRBV5-4
j_gene: TRBJ2-7
CDR3aa: CASSLGGTGNLHEQYF

v_gene: TRBV2
j_gene: TRBJ2-7
CDR3aa: CASYGQGATYEQYF

v_gene: TRBV28
j_gene: TRBJ2-3
CDR3aa: CASSWTSGTDTQYF

v_gene: TRBV5-1
j_gene: TRBJ2-5
CDR3aa: CASSPGRQETQYF

v_gene: TRBV6-4
j_gene: TRBJ2-7
CDR3aa: CASSRSGDMREQYF

v_gene: TRBV2
j_gene: TRBJ2-7
CDR3aa: CASSERTGGFRGAEQYF

v_gene: TRBV30
j_gene: TRBJ1-5
CDR3aa: CAWSVGHGQPQHF

v_gene: TRBV13
j_gene: TRBJ2-7
CDR3aa: CASSPRGLEQYF

v_gene: TRBV27
j_gene: TRBJ1-3
CDR3aa: CASRDSGNTIYF

v_gene: TRBV5-1
j_gene: TRBJ2-3
CDR3aa: CASSRDGRWYF

v_gene: TRBV7-9
j_gene: TRBJ2-1
CDR3aa: CASSAKSGKISNEQFF

v_gene: TRBV4-3
j_gene: TRBJ2-6
CDR3aa: CASSRILGQLSGANVLTF

v_gene: TRBV9
j_gene: TRBJ2-1
CDR3aa: CASSVARGLAGVGGYNEQFF

v_gene: TRBV7-3
j_gene: TRBJ1-2
CDR3aa: CASSTGPGTGIYGYTF

v_gene: TRBV19
j_gene: TRBJ2-5
CDR3aa: CASSTRLVGETQYF

v_gene: TRBV10-3
j_gene: TRBJ2-1
CDR3aa: CATSGTSGVVSYNEQFF

v_gene: TRBV7-2
j_gene: TRBJ2-7
CDR3aa: CASSLGRGVYEQYF

v_gene: TRBV27
j_gene: TRBJ2-7
CDR3aa: CASSLSGVPYEQYF

v_gene: TRBV9
j_gene: TRBJ2-1
CDR3aa: CASSVEGGPYNEQFF

v_gene: TRBV6-4
j_gene: TRBJ2-3
CDR3aa: CASSDSTGAADTQYF

v_gene: TRBV28
j_gene: TRBJ2-7
CDR3aa: CASTGPSYEQYF

v_gene: TRBV7-9
j_gene: TRBJ2-7
CDR3aa: CASSFTFDGEQYF

v_gene: TRBV5-1
j_gene: TRBJ2-7
CDR3aa: CASSSRGTSGRGDYEQYF

v_gene: TRBV4-3
j_gene: TRBJ2-2
CDR3aa: CASSQWAGATLANTGELFF

v_gene: TRBV9
j_gene: TRBJ2-1
CDR3aa: CASSVGAGGPLSYYNEQFF

v_gene: TRBV7-2
j_gene: TRBJ2-7
CDR3aa: CASSLVTGAYEQYF

v_gene: TRBV6-5
j_gene: TRBJ2-7
CDR3aa: CASRPPGLYSYEQYF

v_gene: TRBV4-3
j_gene: TRBJ2-7
CDR3aa: CASSPGLAAYEQYF

v_gene: TRBV7-2
j_gene: TRBJ2-1
CDR3aa: CASSLLAGAHNEQFF

v_gene: TRBV5-1
j_gene: TRBJ1-2
CDR3aa: CASSLGQGMLLKSGYTF

v_gene: TRBV28
j_gene: TRBJ1-5
CDR3aa: CASSSPGRNQPQHF

v_gene: TRBV19
j_gene: TRBJ2-1
CDR3aa: CASSAAGVGNEQFF

v_gene: TRBV4-1
j_gene: TRBJ1-2
CDR3aa: CASSQVGGTLNGYTF

v_gene: TRBV27
j_gene: TRBJ1-2
CDR3aa: CASSLRGDYGYTF

v_gene: TRBV9
j_gene: TRBJ2-7
CDR3aa: CASSKQGEAEQYF

v_gene: TRBV7-2
j_gene: TRBJ2-3
CDR3aa: CASSLVDHSAGSTDTQYF

v_gene: TRBV6-6
j_gene: TRBJ1-1
CDR3aa: CASSYLGTEAFF

v_gene: TRBV4-1
j_gene: TRBJ1-2
CDR3aa: CASSQGRTNGYTF

v_gene: TRBV30
j_gene: TRBJ2-1
CDR3aa: CAWSDPFSSSYNEQFF

v_gene: TRBV4-1
j_gene: TRBJ2-3
CDR3aa: CASSPRLAGAQYF

v_gene: TRBV29-1
j_gene: TRBJ2-1
CDR3aa: CSAVAGGSYNEQFF

v_gene: TRBV18
j_gene: TRBJ1-1
CDR3aa: CASSLPTGVGTEAFF

v_gene: TRBV10-3
j_gene: TRBJ2-1
CDR3aa: CAISEVVGTYNEQFF